Listed below are T cell receptor beta chains from one sample, sequenced in a study of shared clonotypes between healthy human individuals. Here immunoSEQ multiplex PCR was the method, and the copy in TCRdb shows in-frame clones only, minus some. The sample consists of more than 2 million clones, about 94% of them appearing once. Sequenced material: naive CD8+ T cells from PBMCs. The origin of the receptors is a man in his late teens or twenties in good health. Some clones in this sample may be carry-over from other donors' samples. CDR3s include the opening cysteine and the closing phenylalanine or tryptophan. D genes are given only for firm matches. Clone size appears in some rows only: once, few, many, or a class for an expanded clone.

V gene,J gene,clone size,CDR3 length,D gene,CDR3 DNA,CDR3 protein
TRBV6-5,TRBJ2-2,NA,15,NA,TGTGCCAGCAGGCCGACACTGACTAACACCGGGGAGCTGTTTTTT,CASRPTLTNTGELFF
TRBV7-9,TRBJ1-2,NA,14,NA,TGTGCCAGCAGCTTAGCGTGGATCCACTATGGCTACACCTTC,CASSLAWIHYGYTF
TRBV5-8,TRBJ2-6,NA,14,NA,TGTGCCAGCCGACCCTCAAGCCCATTAAACGTCCTGACTTTC,CASRPSSPLNVLTF
TRBV9,TRBJ2-1,NA,15,NA,TGTGCCAGCAGCGTAGAGGACTGGAGTAACAATGAGCAGTTCTTC,CASSVEDWSNNEQFF
TRBV10-3,TRBJ2-7,NA,12,NA,TGTGCCATCTTTGACACAGGCAAAGAGCAGTACTTC,CAIFDTGKEQYF
TRBV9,TRBJ2-7,once,15,TRBD2,TGTGCCAGCAGCCCCGGACTAGCGGGAGGCTACGAGCAGTACTTC,CASSPGLAGGYEQYF
TRBV27,TRBJ2-1,NA,14,TRBD2,TGTGCCAGCAGTTTGGGGGGGAATTACAATGAGCAGTTCTTC,CASSLGGNYNEQFF
TRBV7-8,TRBJ2-1,NA,18,TRBD2,TGTGCCAGCAGCTCTTCCTTATCTTTAGCGGGAACCTACAATGAGCAGTTCTTC,CASSSSLSLAGTYNEQFF
TRBV27,TRBJ2-4,NA,13,NA,TGTGCCAGCAGTTTATCCCACCTAAACATTCAGTACTTC,CASSLSHLNIQYF
TRBV30,TRBJ1-3,NA,16,NA,TGTGCCTGGAGTGAGATGGAAGTTTACTCTGGAAACACCATATATTTT,CAWSEMEVYSGNTIYF
TRBV5-4,TRBJ2-1,NA,16,NA,TGTGCCAGCAGCGCGGGATCTCCCGACGTCCACAATGAGCAGTTCTTC,CASSAGSPDVHNEQFF
TRBV5-8,TRBJ2-2,NA,15,NA,TGTGCCAGCAGCTTCTACAGGGAGAACACCGGGGAGCTGTTTTTT,CASSFYRENTGELFF
TRBV7-9,TRBJ2-5,NA,12,NA,TGTGCCAGCAGCTTGGGGAATGGACCCCAGTACTTC,CASSLGNGPQYF